This record concerns one T cell receptor (beta chain) sequence. This sample is part of a study of T-cell reconstitution after alpha-beta-depleted transplantation in children. The CDR3 is made up of 11 amino acids. Trimming took off 3 bases at V and 4 bases at J, with 4 bases between the two ends. The germline V gene encodes CDR1 SGDLS and CDR2 YYNGEE. Using unique molecular identifiers, the investigators prepared the TCRbeta library. TCRdb re-derived calls from the PCR reads in MiXCR, one entry per CDR3 protein. The sample lists some 250,000 distinct CDR3 sequences, 12% seen once, with 2% to 3% in the top ten.

Here the sequenced sample was PBMCs from the stem cell graft donor, taken from the stem cell graft. The sequence was collected from a human donor who donated a stem cell graft to a child with acute lymphoblastic leukemia. The chain couples TRBV9 to TRBJ1-2, with D unresolved. CDR3: CASSGIYGYTF. The CDR3 DNA follows: TGTGCCAGCAGCGGGATCTATGGCTACACCTTC.